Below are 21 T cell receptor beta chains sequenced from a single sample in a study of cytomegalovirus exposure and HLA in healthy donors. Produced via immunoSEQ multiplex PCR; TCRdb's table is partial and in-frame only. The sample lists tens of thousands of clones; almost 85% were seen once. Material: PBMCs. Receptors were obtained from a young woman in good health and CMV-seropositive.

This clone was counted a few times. The CDR3 sequence: CASSFASTGSYEQYF. The CDR3 DNA follows: TGTGCCAGCAGTTTTGCGTCGACAGGGAGCTACGAGCAGTACTTC. The chain carries TRBV7-9 and TRBJ2-7; 7 bases are a match to TRBD1. Unmatched junction bases numbered 11, after V lost 6 bases and J lost 3 bases. The CDR3 covers 15 residues. CDR1 and CDR2 from the germline V gene are SEHNR and FQNEAQ (reference sequence).

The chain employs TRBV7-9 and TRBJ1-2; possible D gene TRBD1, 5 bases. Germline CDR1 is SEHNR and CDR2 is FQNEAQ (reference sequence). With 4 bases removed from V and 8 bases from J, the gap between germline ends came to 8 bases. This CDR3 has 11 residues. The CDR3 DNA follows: TGTGCCAGCAGCTCGACAGAAGGCTACACCTTC. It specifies CASSSTEGYTF. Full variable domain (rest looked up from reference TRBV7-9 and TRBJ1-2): DTGVSQNPRHKITKRGQNVTFRCDPISEHNRLYWYRQTLGQGPEFLTYFQNEAQLEKSRLLSDRFSAERPKGSFSTLEIQRTEQGDSAMYLCASSSTEGYTFGSGTRLTVV.

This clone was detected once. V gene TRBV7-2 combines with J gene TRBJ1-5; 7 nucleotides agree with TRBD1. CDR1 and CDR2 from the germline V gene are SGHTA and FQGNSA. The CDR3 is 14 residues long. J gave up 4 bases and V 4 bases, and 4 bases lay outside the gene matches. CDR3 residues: CASSSGTVNQPQHF. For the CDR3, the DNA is TGTGCCAGCAGCTCTGGGACAGTTAATCAGCCCCAGCATTTT. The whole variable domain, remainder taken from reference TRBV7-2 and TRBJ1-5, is GAGVSQSPSNKVTEKGKDVELRCDPISGHTALYWYRQSLGQGLEFLIYFQGNSAPDKSGLPSDRFSAERTGGSVSTLTIQRTQQEDSAVYLCASSSGTVNQPQHFGDGTRLSIL.

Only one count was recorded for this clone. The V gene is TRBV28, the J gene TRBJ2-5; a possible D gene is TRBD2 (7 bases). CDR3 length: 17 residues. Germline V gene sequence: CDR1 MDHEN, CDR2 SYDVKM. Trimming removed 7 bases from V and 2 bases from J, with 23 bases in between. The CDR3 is CASTPGGSGQGQETQYF. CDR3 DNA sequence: TGTGCCAGCACTCCGGGGGGATCGGGACAAGGACAAGAGACCCAGTACTTC.

CDR3 in DNA: TGTGCCAGCAGTGGGGAAGGGAGCACAGAGCAGTTCTTC. This sequence encodes CASSGEGSTEQFF. The chain has TRBV6-4 and TRBJ2-1; possible D gene TRBD2, 5 bases. V dropped 4 bases and J dropped 10 bases, with 14 bases sitting between them. Germline loops: CDR1 MRHNA, CDR2 SNTAGT. The CDR3 totals 13 residues.

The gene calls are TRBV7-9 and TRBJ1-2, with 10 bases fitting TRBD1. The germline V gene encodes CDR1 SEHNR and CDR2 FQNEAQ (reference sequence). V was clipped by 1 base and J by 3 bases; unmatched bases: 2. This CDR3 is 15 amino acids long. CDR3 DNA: TGTGCCAGCAGCTTAGAGGGGACAGGGGACTATGGCTACACCTTC. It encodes CASSLEGTGDYGYTF.

The CDR3, as DNA: TGCAGCGTTGATAACACGCAAAGCAATCAGCCCCAGCATTTT. Encoded protein: CSVDNTQSNQPQHF. V gene TRBV29-1 combines with J gene TRBJ1-5; no clear D gene. The V end was cut by 3 bases, the J end by 1 base, with 10 bases between. CDR3 length: 14 residues. Germline V lookup: CDR1 SQVTM, CDR2 ANQGSEA.

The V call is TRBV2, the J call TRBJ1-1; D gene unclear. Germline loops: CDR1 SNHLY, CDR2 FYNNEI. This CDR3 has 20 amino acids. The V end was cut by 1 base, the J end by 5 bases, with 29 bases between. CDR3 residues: CASSEEERPTGLLLGTEAFF. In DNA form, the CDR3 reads TGTGCCAGCAGTGAAGAGGAGCGTCCAACCGGCCTCCTCCTCGGGACTGAAGCTTTCTTT.

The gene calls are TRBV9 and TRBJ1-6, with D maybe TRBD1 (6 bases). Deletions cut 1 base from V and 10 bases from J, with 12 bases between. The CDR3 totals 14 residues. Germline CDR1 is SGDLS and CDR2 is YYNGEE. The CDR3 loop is CASSVTGSESPLHF. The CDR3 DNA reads TGTGCCAGCAGCGTAACAGGGAGCGAATCACCCCTCCACTTT.

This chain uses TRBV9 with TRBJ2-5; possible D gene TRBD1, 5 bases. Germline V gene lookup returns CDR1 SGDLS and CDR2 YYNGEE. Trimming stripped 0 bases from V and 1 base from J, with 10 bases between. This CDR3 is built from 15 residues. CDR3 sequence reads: CASSVAGYGQETQYF. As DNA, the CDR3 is TGTGCCAGCAGCGTAGCAGGGTACGGCCAAGAGACCCAGTACTTC.

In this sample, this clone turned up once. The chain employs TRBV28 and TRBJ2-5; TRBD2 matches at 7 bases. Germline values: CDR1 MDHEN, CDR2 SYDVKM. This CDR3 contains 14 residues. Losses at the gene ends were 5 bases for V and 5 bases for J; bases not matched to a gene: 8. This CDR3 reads CASSQRRGTETQYF. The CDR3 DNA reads TGTGCCAGCAGTCAACGGCGGGGGACCGAGACCCAGTACTTC.

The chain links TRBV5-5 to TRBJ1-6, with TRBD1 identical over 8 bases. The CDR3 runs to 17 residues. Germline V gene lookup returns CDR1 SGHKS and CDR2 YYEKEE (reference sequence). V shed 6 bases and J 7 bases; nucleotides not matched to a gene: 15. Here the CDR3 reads CASKGADRGRFNSPLHF. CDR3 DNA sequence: TGTGCCAGCAAAGGGGCCGACAGGGGAAGATTCAATTCACCCCTCCACTTT.

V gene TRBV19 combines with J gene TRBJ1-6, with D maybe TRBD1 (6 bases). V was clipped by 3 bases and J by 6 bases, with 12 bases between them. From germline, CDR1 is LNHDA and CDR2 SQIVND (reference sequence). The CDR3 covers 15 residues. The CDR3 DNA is TGTGCCAGTAGTATGGGGACAACGGCTAATTCACCCCTCCACTTT. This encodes CASSMGTTANSPLHF.

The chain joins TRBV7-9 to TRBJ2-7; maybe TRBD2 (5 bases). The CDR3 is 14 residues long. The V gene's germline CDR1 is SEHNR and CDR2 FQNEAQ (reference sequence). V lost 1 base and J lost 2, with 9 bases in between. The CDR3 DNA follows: TGTGCCAGCAGCTTAGTCGGGGTTACCTACGAGCAGTACTTC. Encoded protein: CASSLVGVTYEQYF.

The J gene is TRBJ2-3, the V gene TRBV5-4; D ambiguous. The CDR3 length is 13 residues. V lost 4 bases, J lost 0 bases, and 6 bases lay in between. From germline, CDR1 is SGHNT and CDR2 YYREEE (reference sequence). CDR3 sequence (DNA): TGTGCCAGCAGCCCAGGCAGCACAGATACGCAGTATTTT. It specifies CASSPGSTDTQYF.

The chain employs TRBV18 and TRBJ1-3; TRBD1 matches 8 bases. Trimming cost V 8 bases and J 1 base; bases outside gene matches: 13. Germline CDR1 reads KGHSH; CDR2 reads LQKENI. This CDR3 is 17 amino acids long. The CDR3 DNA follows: TGTGCCAGCGCGAAGCCCGACAGGGGTCCATCTGGAAACACCATATATTTT. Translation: CASAKPDRGPSGNTIYF.

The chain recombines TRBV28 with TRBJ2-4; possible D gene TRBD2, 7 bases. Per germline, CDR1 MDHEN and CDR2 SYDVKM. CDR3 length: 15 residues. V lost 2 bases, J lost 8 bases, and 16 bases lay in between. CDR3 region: CASSLGGGKGDIQYF. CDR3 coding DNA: TGTGCCAGCAGTTTAGGGGGGGGGAAGGGGGACATTCAGTACTTC.

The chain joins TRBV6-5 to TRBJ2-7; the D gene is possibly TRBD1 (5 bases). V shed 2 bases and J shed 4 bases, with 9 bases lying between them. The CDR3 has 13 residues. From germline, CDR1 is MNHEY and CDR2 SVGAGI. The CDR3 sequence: CASSYPGFYEQYF. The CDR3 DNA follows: TGTGCCAGCAGTTACCCAGGGTTTTACGAGCAGTACTTC.

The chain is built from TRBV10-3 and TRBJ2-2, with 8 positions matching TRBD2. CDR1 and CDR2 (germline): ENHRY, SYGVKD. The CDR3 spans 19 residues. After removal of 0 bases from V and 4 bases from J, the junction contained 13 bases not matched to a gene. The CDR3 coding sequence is TGTGCCATCAGTGAGTCCGGCGGGGGGCCCCCCCTGGGCACCGGGGAGCTGTTTTTT. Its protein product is CAISESGGGPPLGTGELFF.

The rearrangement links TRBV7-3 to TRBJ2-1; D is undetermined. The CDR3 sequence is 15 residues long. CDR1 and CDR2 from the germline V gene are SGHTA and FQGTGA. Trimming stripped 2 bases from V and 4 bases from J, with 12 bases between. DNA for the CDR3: TGTGCCAGCAGCTTACACCCCGACTTGTACAATGAGCAGTTCTTC. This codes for CASSLHPDLYNEQFF.

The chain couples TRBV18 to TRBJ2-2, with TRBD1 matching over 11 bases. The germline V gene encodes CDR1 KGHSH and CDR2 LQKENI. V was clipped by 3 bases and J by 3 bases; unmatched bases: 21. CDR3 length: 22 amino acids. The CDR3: CASSPQVPRDRGIPRYTGELFF. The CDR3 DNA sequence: TGTGCCAGCTCACCCCAAGTTCCCCGGGACAGGGGGATCCCACGGTACACCGGGGAGCTGTTTTTT.